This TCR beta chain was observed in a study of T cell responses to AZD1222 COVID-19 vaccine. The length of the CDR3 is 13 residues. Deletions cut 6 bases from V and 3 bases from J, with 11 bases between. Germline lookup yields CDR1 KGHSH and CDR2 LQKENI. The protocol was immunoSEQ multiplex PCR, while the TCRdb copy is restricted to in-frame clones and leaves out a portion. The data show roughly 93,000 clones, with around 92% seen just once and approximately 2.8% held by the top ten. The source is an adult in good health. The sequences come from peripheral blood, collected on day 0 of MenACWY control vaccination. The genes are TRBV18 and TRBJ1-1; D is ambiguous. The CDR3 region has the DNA TGTGCCAGCTCGTCGGTTTCGGACACTGAAGCTTTCTTT. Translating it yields CASSSVSDTEAFF.